Each of the 27 T cell receptor beta chains below was sequenced from the same sample in a study of neurological immune-mediated disorders. TCRdb used MiXCR to reprocess the 5' RACE reads, holding one entry per CDR3 protein. Of approximately 46,000 distinct CDR3 sequences in the sample, 10% were seen once. Indicated time point: longitudinal time-point 1 (baseline). The sequencing sample was made of PBMCs. Every receptor here comes from a woman between 40 and 50 years old in good health.

This clonotype was recorded many times. The chain joins TRBV5-6 to TRBJ1-1; 8 bases line up with TRBD1. This CDR3 contains 13 residues. CDR1 and CDR2 from the germline V gene are SGHDT and YYEEEE. V dropped 2 bases and J dropped 5; count of bases not matched to a gene: 2. CDR3 region: CASSLQGVTEAFF. CDR3 sequence (DNA): TGTGCCAGCAGCTTACAGGGGGTTACTGAAGCTTTCTTT.

This clonotype came up many times. V gene TRBV5-6 combines with J gene TRBJ1-5; no reliable D call. The CDR3 is 15 residues long. Germline CDR1 and CDR2: SGHDT and YYEEEE. Trimming took off 4 bases at V and 2 bases at J, with 13 bases between the two ends. The CDR3 DNA reads TGTGCCAGCAGCCCGGGAGGTGCGGGCAATCAGCCCCAGCATTTT. Its protein is CASSPGGAGNQPQHF.

Comments on this clonotype: Possible read error: a much larger clone is one base away. The chain carries TRBV7-8 and TRBJ2-5; TRBD2 might be the D (6 bases). CDR1 and CDR2 (germline): SGHVS, FQNEAQ. The CDR3 is 14 amino acids. As DNA, the CDR3 is TGTGCCAGCAGGGCCGGGACTGGGTGGGAGACCAAGTACTTC. Protein sequence: CASRAGTGWETKYF.

The table lists this clonotype with many counts. This chain links TRBV29-1 with TRBJ1-2; TRBD1 is a possible D gene (6 bases). Germline lookup yields CDR1 SQVTM and CDR2 ANQGSEA. The V and J ends lost 0 bases and 7 bases respectively, with 15 bases between them. The CDR3 has 14 residues. The CDR3 loop reads CSVEELTGWSGYTF. CDR3 nucleotide sequence: TGCAGCGTTGAAGAGCTTACAGGGTGGAGTGGCTACACCTTC.

This clonotype was seen many times. This CDR3 is CASGLMAGNQPQHF. In DNA, the CDR3 is TGTGCCAGCGGGCTCATGGCAGGGAATCAGCCCCAGCATTTT. The chain combines TRBV12-3 or TRBV12-4 with TRBJ1-5, with D possibly TRBD1 on 5 matching bases. V shed 8 bases and J shed 4 bases, with 15 bases lying between them. This CDR3 contains 14 residues.

The chain joins TRBV6-5 to TRBJ1-1, with D possibly TRBD1 on 5 matching bases. Germline loops: CDR1 MNHEY, CDR2 SVGAGI. This CDR3 contains 15 residues. The V and J ends lost 0 bases and 5 bases respectively, with 13 bases between them. The DNA of the CDR3 is TGTGCCAGCAGTTACTCGTCCCAGGGAGGAACTGAAGCTTTCTTT. Protein: CASSYSSQGGTEAFF.

This clonotype occurred many times. The chain joins TRBV20-1 to TRBJ2-4, with D unresolved. Germline assignment: CDR1 DFQATT and CDR2 SNEGSKA (reference sequence). The V end lost 6 bases, the J end lost 8 bases, and 26 bases lay between the germline ends. The CDR3 runs 16 residues. For the CDR3, the DNA is TGCAGTGCCCCCCGCTCGGTGGCTCATGGCCAGGACATTCAGTACTTC. It specifies CSAPRSVAHGQDIQYF.

This clonotype was seen a handful of times. The CDR3 is CASSLGGRQPQHF. In nucleotides, the CDR3 is TGTGCCAGCAGCTTGGGGGGACGGCAGCCCCAGCATTTT. This chain links TRBV5-4 with TRBJ1-5; D may be TRBD1 (5 bases). The CDR3 covers 13 residues. V was clipped by 0 bases and J by 7 bases, with 8 bases between them. In germline, CDR1 is SGHNT, CDR2 YYREEE (reference sequence). The complete variable domain, with remaining parts taken from reference TRBV5-4 and TRBJ1-5, reads ETGVTQSPTHLIKTRGQQVTLRCSSQSGHNTVSWYQQALGQGPQFIFQYYREEENGRGNFPPRFSGLQFPNYSSELNVNALELDDSALYLCASSLGGRQPQHFGDGTRLSIL.

This clonotype was seen many times. This rearrangement joins TRBV7-2 to TRBJ2-1; no clear D. Germline-derived CDR1 and CDR2 are SGHTA and FQGNSA. CDR3 size: 17 residues. The V end lost 1 base, the J end lost 2 bases, and 15 bases lay between the germline ends. The CDR3 here is CASSLDTGSYAYNEQFF. CDR3 nucleotides: TGTGCCAGCAGCTTAGATACCGGGTCCTACGCCTACAATGAGCAGTTCTTC.

This clonotype occurred a few times. The rearrangement links TRBV15 to TRBJ2-5; TRBD1 agrees at 8 bases. The CDR3 consists of 16 residues. Trimming cost V 4 bases and J 4 bases; bases outside gene matches: 11. CDR1 and CDR2 (germline): LNHNV, YYDKDF (reference sequence). The CDR3 DNA reads as TGTGCCACCAGCACTACCGGGACAGGTGGAGGAGAGACCCAGTACTTC. Translation: CATSTTGTGGGETQYF.

This clonotype was seen ten or more times. The J gene is TRBJ2-1, the V gene TRBV6-2 or TRBV6-3; D gene uncertain. Between the trimmed V and J ends, which lost 3 bases and 0 bases, there was a span of 9 bases. Germline loops: CDR1 MNHEY, CDR2 SVGEGT. This CDR3 has 15 residues. The CDR3 DNA reads TGTGCCAGCAGTTATGGGCATCCCTCCTACAATGAGCAGTTCTTC. This encodes CASSYGHPSYNEQFF.

This clonotype was observed at least ten times. This rearrangement joins TRBV5-1 to TRBJ2-1; the D is unclear. CDR1 and CDR2 from the germline V gene are SGHRS and YFSETQ. This CDR3 contains 14 residues. With 5 bases removed from V and 4 bases from J, the gap between germline ends came to 13 bases. The CDR3 loop reads CASREKSYYNEQFF. The CDR3 coding sequence is TGCGCCAGCAGGGAGAAGTCCTATTACAATGAGCAGTTCTTC.

The table lists this clonotype with many counts. The rearrangement uses TRBV29-1 and TRBJ1-2; D ambiguous. The CDR3 loop spans 11 amino acids. Germline V gene sequence: CDR1 SQVTM, CDR2 ANQGSEA. V was clipped by 0 bases and J by 8 bases, with 7 bases between them. The CDR3 protein is CSVEEVKGYTF. The CDR3 coding sequence is TGCAGCGTTGAAGAGGTCAAGGGCTACACCTTC.

The sample holds many counts of this clonotype. J is TRBJ2-2 and V is TRBV20-1; possibly TRBD1 for D (5 bases). Trimming removed 6 bases at V and 7 bases at J, with 9 bases between. Germline V CDR1 and CDR2: DFQATT, SNEGSKA (reference sequence). This CDR3 is 11 amino acids long. This CDR3 reads CSARVHGELFF. In DNA, the CDR3 is TGCAGTGCCAGGGTTCACGGGGAGCTGTTTTTT.

The V call is TRBV20-1, the J call TRBJ2-5; 7 nucleotides line up with TRBD2. The CDR3 runs to 13 residues. The germline V gene encodes CDR1 DFQATT and CDR2 SNEGSKA (reference sequence). V shed 6 bases, J shed 9 bases, and the junction held 13 bases outside the gene matches. The CDR3 loop is CSAREAPPKSQYF. Here the CDR3 DNA reads TGCAGTGCCCGGGAGGCCCCGCCGAAGTCCCAGTACTTC.

This clonotype appeared many times. The V and J genes are TRBV4-1 and TRBJ2-5; 13 nucleotides agree with TRBD2. V lost 0 bases and J lost 5; bases outside the gene matches: 3. The CDR3 runs to 16 residues. From germline, CDR1 is MGHRA and CDR2 YSYEKL. The CDR3 reads CASSQDTSGGGETQYF. The CDR3 bases are TGCGCCAGCAGCCAAGATACTAGCGGGGGGGGGGAGACCCAGTACTTC.

This clonotype was seen only a few times. The DNA of the CDR3 is TGTGCCAGCAGCCCCACCCAGGGCAGTGAGCAGTTCTTC. Translation: CASSPTQGSEQFF. This sequence joins TRBV12-3 or TRBV12-4 and TRBJ2-1; the D gene is possibly TRBD1 (5 bases). The CDR3 has 13 amino acids. The ends were cut back, 6 bases at V and 9 bases at J, with 15 bases in the middle.

At least ten counts were recorded for this clonotype. The chain combines TRBV5-1 with TRBJ1-1; TRBD1 matches 8 bases. Unmatched junction bases numbered 3, after V lost 4 bases and J lost 1 base. Germline-derived CDR1 and CDR2 are SGHRS and YFSETQ. This CDR3 spans 14 amino acids. The CDR3 loop is CASSLGTGNTEAFF. CDR3 bases: TGCGCCAGCAGCCTAGGGACAGGGAACACTGAAGCTTTCTTT.

This sequence joins TRBV29-1 and TRBJ1-3; D gene uncertain. V dropped 4 bases and J dropped 1 base, with 11 bases sitting between them. The CDR3 has 14 amino acids. From germline, CDR1 is SQVTM and CDR2 ANQGSEA. CDR3 loop: CSVGGSGSGNTIYF. The CDR3, as DNA: TGCAGCGTTGGAGGGTCGGGGTCTGGAAACACCATATATTTT.

This clonotype was counted at least ten times. The V call is TRBV29-1, the J call TRBJ2-7; D is possibly TRBD1 (6 bases). Germline-derived CDR1 and CDR2 are SQVTM and ANQGSEA. There are 13 residues in the CDR3. The germline V and J ends were trimmed by 6 bases and 0 bases, with 12 bases remaining between them. As DNA, the CDR3 is TGCAGCGTCCTACAGGGAGACTCCTACGAGCAGTACTTC. It yields the protein CSVLQGDSYEQYF.

This clonotype has ten or more counts. The gene calls are TRBV9 and TRBJ2-1; D gene unclear. Trimming shortened V by 3 bases and J by 6 bases, and 13 bases separated the two germline ends. Germline CDR1 SGDLS, CDR2 YYNGEE. This CDR3 spans 14 amino acids. For the CDR3, the DNA is TGTGCCAGCAGCGCCCCCGGGCCCCCCAATGAGCAGTTCTTC. This gives the protein CASSAPGPPNEQFF.

A remark on this clonotype: The junction departs from the called germline gene at one end, perhaps through a read error. This rearrangement joins TRBV7-2 to TRBJ2-1; D gene ambiguous. Germline-derived CDR1 and CDR2 are SGHTA and FQGNSA. This CDR3 spans 11 amino acids. In DNA, the CDR3 is TGTACCAACAGCCTCCACAATGAGCAGTTCTTC. Translating it yields CTNSLHNEQFF.

This clonotype was seen repeatedly, ten times or more. The chain couples TRBV7-2 to TRBJ1-1; 7 positions match TRBD1. CDR3 length: 16 amino acids. V trimming: 7 bases; J trimming: 3 bases; junction bases outside the gene matches: 14. Germline loops: CDR1 SGHTA, CDR2 FQGNSA. CDR3 amino acids: CASTPTGQTLYTEAFF. CDR3 nucleotides: TGTGCCAGCACTCCCACGGGACAGACTCTTTACACTGAAGCTTTCTTT. Filled out from reference TRBV7-2 and TRBJ1-1, the complete variable domain reads GAGVSQSPSNKVTEKGKDVELRCDPISGHTALYWYRQSLGQGLEFLIYFQGNSAPDKSGLPSDRFSAERTGGSVSTLTIQRTQQEDSAVYLCASTPTGQTLYTEAFFGQGTRLTVV.

In its sample, this clonotype was seen many times. V and J are TRBV7-2 and TRBJ1-2; tentatively, D is TRBD1 (6 bases). CDR1 and CDR2 (germline): SGHTA, FQGNSA. V was pared by 5 bases and J by 3 bases, with 7 bases between. This CDR3 has 12 residues. The CDR3 region is CASSTGHYGYTF. DNA for the CDR3: TGTGCCAGCAGCACAGGGCACTATGGCTACACCTTC.

This clonotype showed up many times. The rearrangement links TRBV21-1 to TRBJ1-1. TRBV21-1 is reported as a pseudogene. CDR3 size: 15 residues. Here the CDR3 reads CASSKGVSGNTEAFF. DNA of the CDR3: TGTGCCAGCAGCAAAGGGGTGTCAGGGAACACTGAAGCTTTCTTT.

The chain combines TRBV5-1 with TRBJ2-7; D ambiguous. The V gene's germline CDR1 is SGHRS and CDR2 YFSETQ. Trimming took off 0 bases at V and 5 bases at J, with 12 bases between the two ends. The CDR3 runs 14 residues. The CDR3 DNA reads as TGCGCCAGCAGCTTGGCATTAGTTAACCACGAGCAGTACTTC. It encodes CASSLALVNHEQYF.

This clonotype was counted ten times or more. The chain has TRBV30 and TRBJ1-1; D is unresolved. CDR3 length: 14 amino acids. V shed 4 bases and J shed 0 bases, with 12 bases lying between them. Looked up from germline, CDR1 is GTSNPN and CDR2 is SVGIG (reference sequence). The CDR3 protein is CAWTPPPLNTEAFF. The CDR3 DNA follows: TGTGCCTGGACCCCTCCCCCTTTGAACACTGAAGCTTTCTTT.